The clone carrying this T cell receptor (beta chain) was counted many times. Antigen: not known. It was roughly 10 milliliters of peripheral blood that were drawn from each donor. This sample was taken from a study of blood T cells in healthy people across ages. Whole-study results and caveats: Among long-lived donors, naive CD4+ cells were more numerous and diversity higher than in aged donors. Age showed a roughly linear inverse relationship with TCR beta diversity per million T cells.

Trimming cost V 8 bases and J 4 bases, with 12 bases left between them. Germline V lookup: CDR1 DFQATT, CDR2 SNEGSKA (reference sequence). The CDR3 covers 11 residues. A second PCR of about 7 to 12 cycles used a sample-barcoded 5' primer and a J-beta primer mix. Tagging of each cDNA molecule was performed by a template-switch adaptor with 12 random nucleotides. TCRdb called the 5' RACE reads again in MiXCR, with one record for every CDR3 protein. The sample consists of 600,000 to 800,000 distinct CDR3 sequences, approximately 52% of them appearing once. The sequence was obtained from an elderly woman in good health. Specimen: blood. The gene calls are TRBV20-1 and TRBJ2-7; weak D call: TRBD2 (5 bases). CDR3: CSSSRGYEQYF. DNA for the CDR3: TGCAGTTCCTCGCGAGGGTACGAGCAGTACTTC.